This entry lists 22 T cell receptor beta chains sequenced from one sample in a study of blood T cell repertoires in COVID-19. Method: immunoSEQ multiplex PCR; TCRdb's copy keeps in-frame clones and lacks some. This table holds 60,000 to 75,000 clones, 65% to 80% found once. Source material: peripheral blood. These receptors were obtained from a woman aged 70-85 years with acute or convalescent COVID-19.

The chain uses TRBV3-1 (or the pseudogene TRBV3-2) and TRBJ1-6, with 10 bases that match TRBD1. Germline V gene sequence: CDR1 LGHDT, CDR2 YNNKEL (reference sequence). V shed 6 bases and J 14 bases; nucleotides not matched to a gene: 7. The CDR3 runs to 13 residues. The CDR3 sequence: CASRRRQGATLHF. The CDR3 DNA is TGTGCCAGCAGACGTCGACAGGGGGCCACCCTCCACTTT.

This clone is a singleton in its sample. The CDR3 loop is CASSWGVTGGYTF. The CDR3 region has the DNA TGTGCCAGTAGCTGGGGTGTAACAGGGGGCTACACCTTC. The V call is TRBV19, the J call TRBJ1-2, with D possibly TRBD1 on 6 matching bases. Trimming took 6 bases from V and 8 from J, leaving 16 bases between them. The germline gives CDR1 LNHDA, CDR2 SQIVND (reference sequence). The CDR3 totals 13 residues.

The rearrangement joins TRBV5-1 to TRBJ2-7; the D gene is possibly TRBD1 (6 bases). Germline V gene data show CDR1 as SGHRS and CDR2 as YFSETQ. The CDR3 is made up of 13 amino acids. Trimming took 4 bases from V and 2 from J, leaving 10 bases between them. DNA of the CDR3: TGCGCCAGCAGCCTGAACAGGGCCTACGAGCAGTACTTC. It translates to CASSLNRAYEQYF.

V and J are TRBV6-5 and TRBJ1-2, with D possibly matching TRBD1 (6 bases). CDR1 and CDR2 from the germline V gene are MNHEY and SVGAGI. The CDR3 runs 14 residues. V was clipped by 0 bases and J by 4 bases, with 9 bases between them. In nucleotides, the CDR3 is TGTGCCAGCAGTTACTCTCTACAGGGCTATGGCTACACCTTC. This gives the protein CASSYSLQGYGYTF.

The chain links TRBV2 to TRBJ2-1; the match to TRBD2 covers 10 bases. Trimming at V came to 8 bases and at J to 6 bases, leaving 4 bases not matched to a gene. The CDR3 runs 13 residues. Germline V gene sequence: CDR1 SNHLY, CDR2 FYNNEI. The CDR3 reads CASGGLASNEQFF. CDR3 in DNA: TGTGCCAGCGGGGGACTAGCGAGCAATGAGCAGTTCTTC.

This chain joins TRBV3-1 (or the pseudogene TRBV3-2) and TRBJ1-6, with D tentatively TRBD1 (5 bases). Germline lookup yields CDR1 LGHDT and CDR2 YNNKEL (reference sequence). V was pared by 7 bases and J by 7 bases, with 20 bases between. The CDR3 consists of 16 residues. The CDR3: CASTEGAGRLNSPLHF. CDR3 in DNA: TGTGCCAGCACGGAAGGGGCAGGGCGTCTGAATTCACCCCTCCACTTT.

V and J are TRBV28 and TRBJ2-1, with D unclear. The CDR3 length is 14 residues. Trimming removed 6 bases at V and 0 bases at J, with 9 bases between. The V gene's germline CDR1 is MDHEN and CDR2 SYDVKM. CDR3 sequence: CASRAQSSYNEQFF. The CDR3 DNA sequence: TGTGCCAGCAGAGCGCAGAGCTCCTACAATGAGCAGTTCTTC. The whole variable domain, filled in from reference TRBV28 and TRBJ2-1, reads DVKVTQSSRYLVKRTGEKVFLECVQDMDHENMFWYRQDPGLGLRLIYFSYDVKMKEKGDIPEGYSVSREKKERFSLILESASTNQTSMYLCASRAQSSYNEQFFGPGTRLTVL.

V is TRBV11-3 and J is TRBJ2-7; D ambiguous. The CDR3 is made up of 13 amino acids. Germline-derived CDR1 and CDR2 are SGHNT and YENEEA. V was trimmed by 3 bases and J by 3 bases, leaving 9 bases between them. This chain's CDR3 is CASSFSLGYEQYF. Written as DNA, the CDR3 is TGTGCCAGCAGCTTTAGCTTGGGCTACGAGCAGTACTTC. The whole variable domain, remainder taken from reference TRBV11-3 and TRBJ2-7, is EAGVVQSPRYKIIEKKQPVAFWCNPISGHNTLYWYLQNLGQGPELLIRYENEEAVDDSQLPKDRFSAERLKGVDSTLKIQPAELGDSAVYLCASSFSLGYEQYFGPGTRLTVT.

The CDR3 DNA sequence: TGTGCCAGCGTCCGGGGGACAGCGCTATCGGAGACCCAGTACTTC. It is translated as CASVRGTALSETQYF. This chain joins TRBV2 and TRBJ2-5, with D maybe TRBD1 (7 bases). The germline V gene has CDR1 SNHLY and CDR2 FYNNEI. The CDR3 extends over 15 amino acids. Trimming removed 8 bases at V and 5 bases at J, with 21 bases between.

The chain has TRBV14 and TRBJ2-1; 9 bases match TRBD1. V lost 2 bases to trimming and J lost 6 bases; unmatched junction nucleotides: 11. The CDR3 extends over 17 amino acids. Per germline, CDR1 SGHDN and CDR2 FVKESK. CDR3 protein: CASSQRRPGQGFNEQFF. CDR3 DNA: TGTGCCAGCAGCCAACGGCGACCGGGACAGGGTTTCAATGAGCAGTTCTTC.

The chain links TRBV7-3 to TRBJ1-1; no clear D gene. V was trimmed by 4 bases and J by 1 base, leaving 19 bases between them. In germline, CDR1 is SGHTA, CDR2 FQGTGA. The CDR3 covers 17 residues. The CDR3 loop reads CASSSRESQEKNTEAFF. The CDR3 DNA reads as TGTGCCAGCAGCTCGCGAGAGAGCCAGGAAAAGAACACTGAAGCTTTCTTT.

The V call is TRBV19, the J call TRBJ2-2; 7 bases agree with TRBD2. Germline assignment: CDR1 LNHDA and CDR2 SQIVND (reference sequence). V lost 6 bases to trimming and J lost 7 bases; unmatched junction nucleotides: 14. The CDR3 contains 16 residues. In DNA, the CDR3 is TGTGCCAGTAGCCCCCCAGGTCTCGCGGGGGACGGGGAGCTGTTTTTT. It is translated as CASSPPGLAGDGELFF.

V usage is TRBV10-2 and J usage is TRBJ2-7; 8 bases are a match to TRBD2. Germline lookup yields CDR1 WSHSY and CDR2 SAAADI. Germline trimming cut 4 bases from V and 2 bases from J; bases unmatched to any gene: 7. This CDR3 is built from 15 residues. The CDR3 nucleotides are TGCGCCAGCAGTGTCAAGCGGGGGCCCACCTACGAGCAGTACTTC. Amino acids: CASSVKRGPTYEQYF.

The rearrangement uses TRBV3-1 (or the pseudogene TRBV3-2) and TRBJ2-7, with TRBD2 matching over 12 bases. Germline CDR1 is LGHDT and CDR2 is YNNKEL (reference sequence). V was clipped by 2 bases and J by 3 bases; unmatched bases: 8. The CDR3 totals 17 residues. CDR3 nucleotide sequence: TGTGCCAGCAGCCAACTCGCGCGACTAGCGGGGGTCTACGAGCAGTACTTC. This translates into CASSQLARLAGVYEQYF.

The V gene is TRBV15, the J gene TRBJ2-7, with 11 bases identical to TRBD2. CDR1 and CDR2 from the germline V gene are LNHNV and YYDKDF (reference sequence). The junction had 4 bases not matched to a gene; V was cut back by 0 bases and J by 6 bases. The CDR3 is 15 amino acids. The CDR3 bases are TGTGCCACCAGCAGAGAACTAGCGGGGGTCCCCGAGCAGTACTTC. Translating it yields CATSRELAGVPEQYF.

This clone was picked up one time. J is TRBJ2-2 and V is TRBV27; D may be TRBD2 (8 bases). The CDR3 extends over 19 amino acids. Germline CDR1 MNHEY, CDR2 SMNVEV (reference sequence). V lost 0 bases and J 3 bases, leaving 20 bases between the germline ends. DNA of the CDR3: TGTGCCAGCAGTTTATCCCCCCCGGGAGGGGGCGCCGACACCGGGGAGCTGTTTTTT. It encodes CASSLSPPGGGADTGELFF.

This chain links TRBV20-1 with TRBJ2-3; 7 bases are shared with TRBD2. Germline V CDR1 and CDR2: DFQATT, SNEGSKA (reference sequence). Trimming removed 8 bases from V and 5 bases from J; junction bases left unmatched: 1. The CDR3 is 10 residues long. The CDR3, as DNA: TGCAGTTGGGGGGGAGATACGCAGTATTTT. Protein sequence: CSWGGDTQYF.

The chain couples TRBV2 to TRBJ1-1; 9 bases line up with TRBD1. Germline V lookup: CDR1 SNHLY, CDR2 FYNNEI. CDR3 length: 15 amino acids. V gave up 0 bases and J gave up 4 bases; unmatched junction bases: 3. In DNA form, the CDR3 reads TGTGCCAGCAGTGAAGCGGGGACAGGGTTCACTGAAGCTTTCTTT. Translating it yields CASSEAGTGFTEAFF.

This clone was seen only a few times. The rearrangement joins TRBV28 to TRBJ1-2; 7 bases align to TRBD1. There are 16 residues in the CDR3. In germline, CDR1 is MDHEN, CDR2 SYDVKM. The junction had 13 bases not matched to a gene; V was cut back by 5 bases and J by 4 bases. The CDR3 DNA reads TGTGCCAGCAGTAACTCCCGACAGGGTAGGAGCTATGGCTACACCTTC. Encoded protein: CASSNSRQGRSYGYTF.

This chain uses TRBV28 with TRBJ2-7, with TRBD1 identical over 12 bases. The trim removed 5 bases at V and 5 bases at J, leaving 19 bases unmatched. The length of the CDR3 is 19 residues. Looked up from germline, CDR1 is MDHEN and CDR2 is SYDVKM. This CDR3 reads CASSPPGTGGYRTSHEQYF. CDR3 DNA sequence: TGTGCCAGCAGTCCACCCGGGACAGGGGGCTATAGAACGTCCCACGAGCAGTACTTC.

This clone has just one count. This chain uses TRBV19 with TRBJ2-3; TRBD2 aligns across 13 bases. The ends lost 7 bases at V and 5 bases at J; junction bases unmatched: 6. The CDR3 has 15 residues. CDR1 is LNHDA and CDR2 is SQIVND in the germline V gene (reference sequence). The CDR3 here is CASTRTSGGGDTQYF. CDR3 in DNA: TGTGCCAGTACCCGGACTAGCGGGGGTGGAGATACGCAGTATTTT.

The V call is TRBV20-1, the J call TRBJ2-7; tentatively, D is TRBD1 (6 bases). The CDR3 is made up of 15 amino acids. Germline V CDR1 and CDR2: DFQATT, SNEGSKA (reference sequence). V was trimmed by 3 bases and J by 1 base, leaving 16 bases between them. CDR3 loop: CSASGGGDLSYEQYF. Here the CDR3 DNA reads TGCAGTGCTAGTGGTGGGGGCGACCTGTCCTACGAGCAGTACTTC.